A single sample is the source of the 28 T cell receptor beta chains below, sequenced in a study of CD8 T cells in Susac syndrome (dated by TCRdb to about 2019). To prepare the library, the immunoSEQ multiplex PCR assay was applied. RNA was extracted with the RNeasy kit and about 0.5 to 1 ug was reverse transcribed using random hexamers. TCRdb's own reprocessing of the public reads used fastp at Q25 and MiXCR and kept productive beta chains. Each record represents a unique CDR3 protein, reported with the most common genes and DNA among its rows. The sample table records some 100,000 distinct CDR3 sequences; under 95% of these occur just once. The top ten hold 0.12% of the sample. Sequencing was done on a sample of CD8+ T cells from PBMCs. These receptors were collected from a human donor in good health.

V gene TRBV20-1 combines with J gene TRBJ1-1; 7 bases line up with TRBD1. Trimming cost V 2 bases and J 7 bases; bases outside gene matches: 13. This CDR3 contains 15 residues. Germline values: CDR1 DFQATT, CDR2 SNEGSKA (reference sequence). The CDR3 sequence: CSARRGGYGGVEAFF. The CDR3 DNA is TGCAGTGCTAGAAGAGGGGGCTATGGTGGAGTTGAAGCTTTCTTT.

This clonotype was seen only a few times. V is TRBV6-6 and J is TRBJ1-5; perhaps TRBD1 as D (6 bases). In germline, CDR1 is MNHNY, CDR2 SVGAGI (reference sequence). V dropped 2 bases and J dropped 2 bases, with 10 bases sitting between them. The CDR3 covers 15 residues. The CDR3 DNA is TGTGCCAGCAGTTACGGGGGCGCAGGCAATCAGCCCCAGCATTTT. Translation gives CASSYGGAGNQPQHF.

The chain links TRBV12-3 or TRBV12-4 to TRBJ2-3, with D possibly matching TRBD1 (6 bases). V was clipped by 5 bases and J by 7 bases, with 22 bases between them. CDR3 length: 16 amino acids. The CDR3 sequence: CASSIPTGPEWNTQYF. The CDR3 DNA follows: TGTGCCAGCAGTATACCTACAGGGCCGGAGTGGAATACGCAGTATTTT.

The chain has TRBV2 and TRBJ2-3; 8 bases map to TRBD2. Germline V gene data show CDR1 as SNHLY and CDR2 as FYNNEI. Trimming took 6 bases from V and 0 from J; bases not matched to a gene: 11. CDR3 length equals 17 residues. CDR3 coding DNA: TGTGCCAGCAGCCCCCGGGGGGGCGCGGTAAGCACAGATACGCAGTATTTT. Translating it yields CASSPRGGAVSTDTQYF.

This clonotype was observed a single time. CDR3 protein: CAGGFSGVETQYF. The CDR3 DNA follows: TGTGCCGGTGGTTTTTCCGGGGTAGAGACCCAGTACTTC. The chain has TRBV6-1 and TRBJ2-5; D might be TRBD2 (5 bases). Germline V gives CDR1 MNHNS, CDR2 SASEGT. V gave up 11 bases and J gave up 4 bases, with 17 bases separating them. The CDR3 is 13 amino acids.

The CDR3 DNA reads as TGCGCCAGCAGCCCCCGAGGTCTAGCGGCCAGTCGACCCTACAATGAGCAGTTCTTC. Translating gives CASSPRGLAASRPYNEQFF. The chain recombines TRBV5-1 with TRBJ2-1; 7 positions match TRBD2. From germline, CDR1 is SGHRS and CDR2 YFSETQ. The junction had 18 bases not matched to a gene; V was cut back by 4 bases and J by 2 bases. The length of the CDR3 is 19 residues.

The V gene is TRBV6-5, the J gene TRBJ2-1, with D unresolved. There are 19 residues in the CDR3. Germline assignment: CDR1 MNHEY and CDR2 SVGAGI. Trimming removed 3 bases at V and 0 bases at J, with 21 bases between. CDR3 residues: CASSYLPGTSNPSYNEQFF. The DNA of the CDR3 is TGTGCCAGCAGTTATCTTCCGGGCACTTCAAATCCCTCCTACAATGAGCAGTTCTTC.

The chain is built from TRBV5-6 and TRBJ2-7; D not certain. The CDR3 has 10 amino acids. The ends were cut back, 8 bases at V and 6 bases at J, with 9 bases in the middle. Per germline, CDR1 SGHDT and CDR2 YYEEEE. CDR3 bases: TGTGCCAGTGGGGTCGTCGAGCAGTACTTC. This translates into CASGVVEQYF.

The CDR3 loop is CASSKEGRQNSPLHF. CDR3 sequence (DNA): TGTGCCAGCAGCAAAGAGGGACGGCAAAATTCACCCCTCCACTTT. The rearrangement links TRBV7-2 to TRBJ1-6, with a possible D match to TRBD1 (5 bases). Trimming cost V 5 bases and J 7 bases, with 15 bases left between them. CDR3 length: 15 residues. Germline V gene sequence: CDR1 SGHTA, CDR2 FQGNSA. The full variable domain, in which reference TRBV7-2 and TRBJ1-6 provide the parts outside the CDR3, is GAGVSQSPSNKVTEKGKDVELRCDPISGHTALYWYRQSLGQGLEFLIYFQGNSAPDKSGLPSDRFSAERTGGSVSTLTIQRTQQEDSAVYLCASSKEGRQNSPLHFGNGTRLTVT.

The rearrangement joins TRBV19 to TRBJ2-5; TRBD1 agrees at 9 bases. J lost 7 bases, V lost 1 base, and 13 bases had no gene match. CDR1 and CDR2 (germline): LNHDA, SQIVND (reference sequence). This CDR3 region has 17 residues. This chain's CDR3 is CASSIGGGQGTLWTQYF. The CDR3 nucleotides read TGTGCCAGTAGTATAGGAGGGGGACAGGGAACGTTATGGACCCAGTACTTC.

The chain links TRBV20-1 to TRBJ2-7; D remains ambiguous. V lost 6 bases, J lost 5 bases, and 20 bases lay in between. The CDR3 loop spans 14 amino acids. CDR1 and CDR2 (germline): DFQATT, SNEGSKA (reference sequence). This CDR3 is CSAGGPRTGDEQYF. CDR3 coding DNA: TGCAGTGCCGGCGGCCCCCGGACGGGTGACGAGCAGTACTTC.

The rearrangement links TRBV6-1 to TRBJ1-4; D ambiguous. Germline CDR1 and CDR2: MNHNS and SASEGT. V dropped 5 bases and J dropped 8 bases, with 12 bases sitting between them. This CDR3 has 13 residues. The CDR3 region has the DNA TGTGCCAGCAGTATGTCCGGGCCGGAAAAACTGTTTTTT. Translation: CASSMSGPEKLFF.

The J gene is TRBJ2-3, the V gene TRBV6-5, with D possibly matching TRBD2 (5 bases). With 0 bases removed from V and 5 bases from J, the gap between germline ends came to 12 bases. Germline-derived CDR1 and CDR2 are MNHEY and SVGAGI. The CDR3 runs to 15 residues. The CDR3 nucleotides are TGTGCCAGCAGTTACTCGAGAGAGGGAGTAGATACGCAGTATTTT. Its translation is CASSYSREGVDTQYF.

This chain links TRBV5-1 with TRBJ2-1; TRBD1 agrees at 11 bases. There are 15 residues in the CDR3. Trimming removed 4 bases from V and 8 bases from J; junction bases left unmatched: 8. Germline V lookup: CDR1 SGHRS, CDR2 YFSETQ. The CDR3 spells CASSPRTGGRDEQFF. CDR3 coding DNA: TGCGCCAGCAGCCCTCGGACAGGGGGCAGGGATGAGCAGTTCTTC.

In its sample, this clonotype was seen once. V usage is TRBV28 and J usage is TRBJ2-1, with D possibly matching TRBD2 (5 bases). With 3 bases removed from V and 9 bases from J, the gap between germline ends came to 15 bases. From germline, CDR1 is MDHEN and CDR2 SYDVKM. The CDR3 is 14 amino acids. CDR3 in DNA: TGTGCCAGCAGTTTGGAGGTAGCCCTCGGTGAGCAGTTCTTC. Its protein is CASSLEVALGEQFF.

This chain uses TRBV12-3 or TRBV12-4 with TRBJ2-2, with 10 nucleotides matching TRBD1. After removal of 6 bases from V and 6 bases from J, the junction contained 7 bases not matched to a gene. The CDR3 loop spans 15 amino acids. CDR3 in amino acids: CASRAGTGAAGELFF. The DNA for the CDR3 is TGTGCCAGCAGGGCCGGGACAGGGGCGGCCGGGGAGCTGTTTTTT.

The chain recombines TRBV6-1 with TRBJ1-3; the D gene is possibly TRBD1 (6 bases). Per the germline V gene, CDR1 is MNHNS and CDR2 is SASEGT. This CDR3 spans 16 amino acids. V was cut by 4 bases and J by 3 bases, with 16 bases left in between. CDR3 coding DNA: TGTGCCAGCAGTGCCAAAACAGGGAGCGGTGGAAACACCATATATTTT. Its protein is CASSAKTGSGGNTIYF.

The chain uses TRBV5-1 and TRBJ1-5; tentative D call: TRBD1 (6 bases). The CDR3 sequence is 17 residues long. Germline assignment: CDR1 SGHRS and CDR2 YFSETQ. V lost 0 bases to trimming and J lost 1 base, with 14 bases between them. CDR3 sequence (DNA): TGCGCCAGCAGCTTGGAGGGGGGGCCGTGGAGCAATCAGCCCCAGCATTTT. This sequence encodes CASSLEGGPWSNQPQHF.

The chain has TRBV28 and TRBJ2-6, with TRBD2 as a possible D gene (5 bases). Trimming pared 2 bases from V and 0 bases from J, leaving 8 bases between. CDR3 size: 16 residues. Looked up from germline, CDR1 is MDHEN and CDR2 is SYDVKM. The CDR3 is CASSLLGASGANVLTF. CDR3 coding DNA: TGTGCCAGCAGTTTACTGGGAGCCTCTGGGGCCAACGTCCTGACTTTC.

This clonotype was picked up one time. The DNA of the CDR3 is TGTGCCAGCAGTTACGGGCGGATAGCCTACGAGCAGTACTTC. Encoded protein: CASSYGRIAYEQYF. The genes are TRBV6-5 and TRBJ2-7; D is uncertain. Deletions cut 2 bases from V and 2 bases from J, with 10 bases between. This CDR3 region has 14 residues. Germline V gene sequence: CDR1 MNHEY, CDR2 SVGAGI.

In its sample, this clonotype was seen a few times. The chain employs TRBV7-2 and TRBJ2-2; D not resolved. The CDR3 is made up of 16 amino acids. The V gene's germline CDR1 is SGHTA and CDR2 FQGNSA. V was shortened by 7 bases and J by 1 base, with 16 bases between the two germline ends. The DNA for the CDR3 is TGTGCCAGCACCGCCCGCCCAGGCATGAACACCGGGGAGCTGTTTTTT. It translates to CASTARPGMNTGELFF.

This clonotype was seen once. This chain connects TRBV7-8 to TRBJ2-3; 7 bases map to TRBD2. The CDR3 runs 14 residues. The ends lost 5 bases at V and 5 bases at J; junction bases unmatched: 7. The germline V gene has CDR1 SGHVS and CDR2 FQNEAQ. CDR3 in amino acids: CASSPSGKVDTQYF. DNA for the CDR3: TGTGCCAGCAGCCCGAGCGGGAAAGTAGATACGCAGTATTTT.

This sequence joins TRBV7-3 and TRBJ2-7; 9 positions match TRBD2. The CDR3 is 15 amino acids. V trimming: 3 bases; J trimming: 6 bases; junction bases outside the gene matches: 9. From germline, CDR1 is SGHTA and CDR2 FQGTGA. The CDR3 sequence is CASSLRRGGVGEQYF. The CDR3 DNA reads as TGTGCCAGCAGCTTGAGGCGGGGGGGTGTCGGCGAGCAGTACTTC.

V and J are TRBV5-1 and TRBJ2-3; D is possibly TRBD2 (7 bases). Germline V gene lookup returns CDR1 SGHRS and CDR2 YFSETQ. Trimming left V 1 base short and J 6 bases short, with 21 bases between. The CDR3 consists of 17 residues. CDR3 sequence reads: CASSLRFSQGRADTQYF. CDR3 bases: TGCGCCAGCAGCTTGCGGTTTAGTCAGGGGAGGGCCGATACGCAGTATTTT.

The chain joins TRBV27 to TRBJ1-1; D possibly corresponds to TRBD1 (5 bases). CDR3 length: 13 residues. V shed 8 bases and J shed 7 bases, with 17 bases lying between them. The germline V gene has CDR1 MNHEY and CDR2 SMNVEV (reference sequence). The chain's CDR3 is CASSGTAGHEAFF. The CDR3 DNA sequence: TGTGCCAGCTCAGGGACGGCAGGCCATGAAGCTTTCTTT.

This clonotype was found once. CDR3 DNA: TGTGCCAGCAGCCCACGGGGGGGTAGTGGGAACACTGAAGCTTTCTTT. Protein: CASSPRGGSGNTEAFF. The chain uses TRBV7-9 and TRBJ1-1, with TRBD1 as a possible D gene (5 bases). Trimming cost V 5 bases and J 1 base, with 17 bases left between them. This CDR3 is 16 amino acids long. Germline loops: CDR1 SEHNR, CDR2 FQNEAQ (reference sequence).

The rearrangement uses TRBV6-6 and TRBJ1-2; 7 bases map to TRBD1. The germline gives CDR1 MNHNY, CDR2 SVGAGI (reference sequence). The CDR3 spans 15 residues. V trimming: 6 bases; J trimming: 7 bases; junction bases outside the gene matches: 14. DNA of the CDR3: TGTGCCAGCAGCCCCCCCGACAGGGCCCCCGCTGGCTACACCTTC. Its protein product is CASSPPDRAPAGYTF.

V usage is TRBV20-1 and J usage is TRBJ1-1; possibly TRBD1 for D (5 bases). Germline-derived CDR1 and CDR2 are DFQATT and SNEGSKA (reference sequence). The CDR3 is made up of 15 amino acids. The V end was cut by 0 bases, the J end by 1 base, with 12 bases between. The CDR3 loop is CSAREEGLQNTEAFF. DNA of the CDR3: TGCAGTGCTAGAGAGGAGGGGCTCCAGAACACTGAAGCTTTCTTT.